These 19 T cell receptor beta chains were sequenced from one sample in a study of blood T cell repertoires in COVID-19. Here immunoSEQ multiplex PCR was the method, and the copy in TCRdb shows in-frame clones only, minus some. The sample lists roughly 50,000 clones; around 85% were seen once. Sequencing was performed on peripheral blood. Receptors originate from a woman aged 80 or older with COVID-19, enrolled during active disease.

This clone was detected once. The rearrangement uses TRBV19 and TRBJ2-5; D call uncertain. V was cut by 6 bases and J by 5 bases, with 7 bases left in between. The CDR3 is made up of 11 amino acids. Germline CDR1 and CDR2: LNHDA and SQIVND (reference sequence). The CDR3 region has the DNA TGTGCCAGTAGGGGCCACGAGACCCAGTACTTC. It translates to CASRGHETQYF.

The CDR3 here is CASSLSGRANTGELFF. CDR3 sequence (DNA): TGCGCCAGCAGCTTAAGCGGGAGGGCTAACACCGGGGAGCTGTTTTTT. The rearrangement uses TRBV5-1 and TRBJ2-2; TRBD2 matches at 10 bases. The CDR3 length is 16 residues. V shed 2 bases and J 2 bases; nucleotides not matched to a gene: 3. The germline V gene encodes CDR1 SGHRS and CDR2 YFSETQ.

This sequence joins TRBV7-6 and TRBJ1-3; D unresolved. CDR1 and CDR2 (germline): SGHVS, FNYEAQ. V was trimmed by 5 bases and J by 8 bases, leaving 13 bases between them. The CDR3 is 13 residues long. CDR3 sequence: CASSERAGDTIYF. The CDR3 coding sequence is TGTGCCAGCAGCGAAAGGGCCGGGGACACCATATATTTT.

The rearrangement joins TRBV7-2 to TRBJ2-4; D is unresolved. Looked up from germline, CDR1 is SGHTA and CDR2 is FQGNSA. Trimming shortened V by 1 base and J by 5 bases, and 12 bases separated the two germline ends. The CDR3 extends over 15 amino acids. CDR3 sequence: CASSLDPSRENIQYF. As DNA, the CDR3 is TGTGCCAGCAGCTTAGACCCCAGTCGGGAAAACATTCAGTACTTC.

The CDR3 here is CASSFLAGPSYEQYF. CDR3 DNA: TGTGCCAGCAGTTTTTTAGCGGGACCCTCCTACGAGCAGTACTTC. This sequence joins TRBV28 and TRBJ2-7; 8 bases are shared with TRBD2. The CDR3 spans 15 residues. CDR1 is MDHEN, CDR2 SYDVKM, per germline. After removal of 3 bases from V and 0 bases from J, the junction contained 4 bases not matched to a gene.

The CDR3 is CASSLAVSAGNNEQFF. For the CDR3, the DNA is TGTGCCAGCAGCTTAGCGGTATCAGCGGGGAACAATGAGCAGTTCTTC. This chain connects TRBV11-1 to TRBJ2-1, with 7 bases that match TRBD2. The CDR3 has 16 residues. Trimming took 0 bases from V and 5 from J; bases not matched to a gene: 7. In germline, CDR1 is SGHAT, CDR2 FQDESV (reference sequence).

A few counts support this clone. The rearrangement joins TRBV29-1 to TRBJ1-1, with D tentatively TRBD1 (5 bases). V shed 6 bases and J shed 11 bases, with 13 bases lying between them. Germline lookup yields CDR1 SQVTM and CDR2 ANQGSEA. The CDR3 extends over 10 amino acids. The CDR3 protein is CSVLRGPAFF. For the CDR3, the DNA is TGCAGCGTCCTAAGGGGTCCGGCTTTCTTT.

This clone was seen a handful of times. The CDR3 region has the DNA TGTGCCAGCTCCCTAATGAACACTGAAGCTTTCTTT. This codes for CASSLMNTEAFF. The chain has TRBV18 and TRBJ1-1; D not resolved. CDR1 and CDR2 from the germline V gene are KGHSH and LQKENI. This CDR3 spans 12 amino acids. The V end lost 6 bases, the J end lost 0 bases, and 5 bases lay between the germline ends.

The V and J genes are TRBV19 and TRBJ1-5, with a tentative D call TRBD1 (6 bases). Germline V gene lookup returns CDR1 LNHDA and CDR2 SQIVND (reference sequence). This CDR3 contains 15 residues. The V and J ends lost 3 bases and 4 bases respectively, with 13 bases between them. The CDR3 reads CASSIRQGLNQPQHF. Written as DNA, the CDR3 is TGTGCCAGTAGTATCAGGCAGGGGTTGAATCAGCCCCAGCATTTT. Looking up the rest from reference TRBV19 and TRBJ1-5 gives the full variable domain: DGGITQSPKYLFRKEGQNVTLSCEQNLNHDAMYWYRQDPGQGLRLIYYSQIVNDFQKGDIAEGYSVSREKKESFPLTVTSAQKNPTAFYLCASSIRQGLNQPQHFGDGTRLSIL.

The rearrangement links TRBV10-2 to TRBJ2-7; perhaps TRBD1 as D (5 bases). Germline loops: CDR1 WSHSY, CDR2 SAAADI. Trimming left V 0 bases short and J 3 bases short, with 9 bases between. The CDR3 has 14 amino acids. CDR3 region: CASSESGRYYEQYF. The CDR3 DNA reads as TGCGCCAGCAGTGAGTCGGGGCGGTACTACGAGCAGTACTTC.

The chain joins TRBV3-1 (or the pseudogene TRBV3-2) to TRBJ2-3; possible D gene TRBD2, 5 bases. Germline V CDR1 and CDR2: LGHDT, YNNKEL (reference sequence). V was clipped by 5 bases and J by 2 bases, with 11 bases between them. CDR3 length: 14 residues. The CDR3 DNA reads TGTGCCAGCAGCAGGACTTATATCACAGATACGCAGTATTTT. Its protein product is CASSRTYITDTQYF.

The V call is TRBV24-1, the J call TRBJ1-5; D is perhaps TRBD1 (5 bases). The CDR3 totals 18 residues. V was trimmed by 2 bases and J by 3 bases, leaving 19 bases between them. Germline CDR1 is KGHDR and CDR2 is SFDVKD. The CDR3 DNA follows: TGTGCCACCAGTGATTCCTCGAAGACAGTAACCTTCAATCAGCCCCAGCATTTT. Translating it yields CATSDSSKTVTFNQPQHF.

The chain couples TRBV19 to TRBJ2-7; D is perhaps TRBD2 (6 bases). V was pared by 9 bases and J by 1 base, with 19 bases between. The CDR3 totals 15 residues. Germline V lookup: CDR1 LNHDA, CDR2 SQIVND (reference sequence). CDR3 amino acids: CASALRDSPSYEQYF. CDR3 nucleotides: TGTGCCAGCGCCTTACGGGACTCCCCATCCTACGAGCAGTACTTC.

The V and J genes are TRBV28 and TRBJ2-2, with 7 bases lining up with TRBD1. Trimming removed 5 bases from V and 5 bases from J; junction bases left unmatched: 8. The CDR3 length is 15 residues. The germline gives CDR1 MDHEN, CDR2 SYDVKM. CDR3 in DNA: TGTGCCAGCAGTCTCCCGACAGGGCGGACCGGGGAGCTGTTTTTT. This codes for CASSLPTGRTGELFF. Using reference TRBV28 and TRBJ2-2 for the parts outside the CDR3, the full variable domain is DVKVTQSSRYLVKRTGEKVFLECVQDMDHENMFWYRQDPGLGLRLIYFSYDVKMKEKGDIPEGYSVSREKKERFSLILESASTNQTSMYLCASSLPTGRTGELFFGEGSRLTVL.

This rearrangement joins TRBV7-3 to TRBJ2-2, with TRBD1 matching over 9 bases. The germline V gene has CDR1 SGHTA and CDR2 FQGTGA. CDR3 length: 14 residues. The V and J ends lost 10 bases and 5 bases, in that order; junction bases with no gene match: 8. CDR3 DNA sequence: TGTGCCACTAAACAGGGGGCGTTGACCGGGGAGCTGTTTTTT. Translating it yields CATKQGALTGELFF.

The CDR3 loop is CASTPGQGNYGYTF. The CDR3 coding sequence is TGTGCCAGTACCCCTGGACAGGGGAACTATGGCTACACCTTC. The genes are TRBV19 and TRBJ1-2; 9 positions agree with TRBD1. The J segment lost 2 bases and the V segment lost 7 bases, leaving 5 bases of the junction unmatched. The germline V gene encodes CDR1 LNHDA and CDR2 SQIVND (reference sequence). The CDR3 is 14 residues long.

The chain joins TRBV6-5 to TRBJ2-1; 13 bases match TRBD2. The CDR3 runs 15 residues. Germline V CDR1 and CDR2: MNHEY, SVGAGI. Losses at the gene ends were 5 bases for V and 7 bases for J; bases not matched to a gene: 5. The CDR3: CASSRGTSGTNEQFF. The CDR3 region has the DNA TGTGCCAGCAGTCGCGGGACTAGCGGGACTAATGAGCAGTTCTTC.

V is TRBV18 and J is TRBJ2-3; the match to TRBD2 covers 9 bases. Unmatched junction bases numbered 11, after V lost 3 bases and J lost 4 bases. Germline loops: CDR1 KGHSH, CDR2 LQKENI. There are 17 residues in the CDR3. In DNA form, the CDR3 reads TGTGCCAGCTCACCGTCCCTCTCGGAGCGGGGGGCAGATACGCAGTATTTT. The encoded protein is CASSPSLSERGADTQYF.

The rearrangement joins TRBV19 to TRBJ1-5; tentatively, D is TRBD1 (5 bases). The CDR3 length is 13 residues. CDR1 LNHDA and CDR2 SQIVND come from the germline V gene (reference sequence). The ends were cut back, 10 bases at V and 4 bases at J, with 14 bases in the middle. The chain's CDR3 is CATSGLKNQPQHF. The DNA of the CDR3 is TGTGCCACCTCAGGGCTGAAAAATCAGCCCCAGCATTTT.